This T cell receptor beta chain emerged from a study of T cells expressing NK-cell markers. Study-level information: The TCR beta repertoires were obtained from sorted CD3+CD56+NKG2C+, CD3+CD56+NKG2C- and CD3+CD56-NKG2C+ T cells.

TCRdb reworked the 5' RACE reads into one entry per CDR3 protein, no DNA. The table lists 300,000 to 450,000 distinct CDR3 sequences, with 5.2% in the top ten. The material sequenced was blood T cells: a sorted CD56 or NKG2C T cell subset, CD4+ or CD8+ T cells, or bulk PBMC T cells (not recorded which). This sequence was found in a man aged 18-75 years in good health.

The CDR3: CASSLESRAWETQYF. The V and J genes are TRBV7-2 and TRBJ2-5; the D call from TCRdb, TRBD2, cannot be confirmed without DNA. CDR1 and CDR2 from the germline V gene are SGHTA and FQGNSA. The CDR3 covers 15 residues.